This entry lists 5 T cell receptor beta chains sequenced from one sample in a study of blood T cell repertoires in COVID-19. Produced via immunoSEQ multiplex PCR; TCRdb's table is partial and in-frame only. The sample lists a few hundred thousand clones; roughly 90% were seen once. Material: PBMCs or T cells enriched from blood (not recorded which). The receptors shown here come from a woman aged 40 to 55 who had been exposed to COVID-19.

This chain joins TRBV12-3 or TRBV12-4 and TRBJ1-1; D is perhaps TRBD1 (5 bases). The CDR3 runs 11 residues. V was cut by 7 bases and J by 9 bases, with 12 bases left in between. CDR3 in DNA: TGTGCCAGCACGCAGGGCTTTCAAGCTTTCTTT. Amino acid sequence: CASTQGFQAFF.

This chain uses TRBV13 with TRBJ2-3; D not certain. Per the germline V gene, CDR1 is PRHDT and CDR2 is FYEKMQ (reference sequence). Trimming took off 5 bases at V and 2 bases at J, with 5 bases between the two ends. CDR3 length: 12 residues. The chain's CDR3 is CASSPSTDTQYF. The CDR3 nucleotides read TGTGCCAGCAGCCCCTCCACAGATACGCAGTATTTT.

The chain joins TRBV19 to TRBJ1-4, with a possible D match to TRBD1 (5 bases). CDR1 and CDR2 (germline): LNHDA, SQIVND (reference sequence). The V end lost 11 bases, the J end lost 7 bases, and 17 bases lay between the germline ends. This CDR3 contains 13 residues. The CDR3 sequence: CASLEGFGEKLFF. As DNA, the CDR3 is TGTGCCTCCCTGGAGGGGTTCGGTGAAAAACTGTTTTTT.

The J gene is TRBJ1-1, the V gene TRBV7-2; weak D call: TRBD1 (5 bases). The CDR3 loop spans 14 amino acids. CDR1 and CDR2 from the germline V gene are SGHTA and FQGNSA. Trimming took 7 bases from V and 5 from J, leaving 17 bases between them. The chain's CDR3 is CASTLGHRGTEAFF. In nucleotides, the CDR3 is TGTGCCAGCACCCTAGGGCACCGGGGGACTGAAGCTTTCTTT.

The V and J genes are TRBV29-1 and TRBJ2-2; the D gene is possibly TRBD1 (5 bases). V was clipped by 6 bases and J by 4 bases, with 9 bases between them. The CDR3 totals 12 residues. The germline gives CDR1 SQVTM, CDR2 ANQGSEA. CDR3 DNA: TGCAGCGTCAGGGATTTCACCGGGGAGCTGTTTTTT. Translation: CSVRDFTGELFF.